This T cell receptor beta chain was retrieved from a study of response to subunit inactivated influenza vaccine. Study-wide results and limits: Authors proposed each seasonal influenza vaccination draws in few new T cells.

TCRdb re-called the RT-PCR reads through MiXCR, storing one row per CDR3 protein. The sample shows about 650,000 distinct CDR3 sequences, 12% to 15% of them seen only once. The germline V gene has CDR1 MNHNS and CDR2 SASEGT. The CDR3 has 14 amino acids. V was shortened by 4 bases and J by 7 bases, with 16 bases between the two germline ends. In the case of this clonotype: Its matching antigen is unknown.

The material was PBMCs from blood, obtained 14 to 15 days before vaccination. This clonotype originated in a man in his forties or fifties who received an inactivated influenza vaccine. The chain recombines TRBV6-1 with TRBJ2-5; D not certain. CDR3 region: CASSAPERSLTQYF. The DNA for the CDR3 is TGTGCCAGCAGTGCTCCGGAGAGGAGTTTGACCCAGTACTTC.